What follows describes a single TCR beta chain. As yet, its antigen is unknown. Synthesis of TCR cDNA relied on 5'RACE template switching, which attached a universal primer site and UMIs. One entry per CDR3 protein results from TCRdb running MiXCR on the 5' RACE reads. The profile covers around 360,000 distinct CDR3 sequences, with roughly 12% appearing a single time and more than 15% taken by the ten largest. The sample comes from a study of T cells after yellow fever vaccination. Overall study results and limits: Sorted repertoires could include abundant contaminating clonotypes from bulk cells.

The germline CDR1 and CDR2 sequences are SGHTA and FQGNSA. Trimming removed 5 bases at V and 6 bases at J, with 19 bases between. The CDR3 runs 15 residues. This clonotype was obtained from a man between 18 and 35 years old who received the YFV17D yellow fever vaccine. Source: PBMCs, taken on the day of the first yellow fever vaccination. The rearrangement joins TRBV7-2 to TRBJ1-1; tentative D call: TRBD1 (5 bases). This CDR3 reads CASSAGLLLGAEAFF. For the CDR3, the DNA is TGTGCCAGCAGCGCGGGACTCCTACTAGGGGCTGAAGCTTTCTTT. The entire variable domain, with the rest obtained from reference TRBV7-2 and TRBJ1-1, is as follows: GAGVSQSPSNKVTEKGKDVELRCDPISGHTALYWYRQSLGQGLEFLIYFQGNSAPDKSGLPSDRFSAERTGGSVSTLTIQRTQQEDSAVYLCASSAGLLLGAEAFFGQGTRLTVV.